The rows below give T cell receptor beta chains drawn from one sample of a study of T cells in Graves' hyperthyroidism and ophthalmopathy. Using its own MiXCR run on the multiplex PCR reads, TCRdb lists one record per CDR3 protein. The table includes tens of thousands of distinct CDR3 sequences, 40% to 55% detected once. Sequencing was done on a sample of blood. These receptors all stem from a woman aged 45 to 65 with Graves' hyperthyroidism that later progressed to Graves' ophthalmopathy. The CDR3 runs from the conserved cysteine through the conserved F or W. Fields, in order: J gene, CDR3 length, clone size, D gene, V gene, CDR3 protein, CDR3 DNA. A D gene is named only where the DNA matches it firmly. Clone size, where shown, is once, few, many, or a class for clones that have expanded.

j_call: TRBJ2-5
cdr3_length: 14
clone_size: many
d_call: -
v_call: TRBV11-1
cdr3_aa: CASRSTITQETQYF
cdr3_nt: TGTGCCAGCAGGTCCACGATAACCCAAGAGACCCAGTACTTC

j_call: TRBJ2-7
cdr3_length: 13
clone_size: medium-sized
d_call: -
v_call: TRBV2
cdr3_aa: CASSGDQPYEQYF
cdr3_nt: TGTGCCAGCAGTGGAGACCAGCCCTACGAGCAGTACTTC

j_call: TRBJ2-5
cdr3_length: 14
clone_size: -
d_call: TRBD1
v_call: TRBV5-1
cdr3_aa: CASSPGTVGETQYF
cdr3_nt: TGCGCCAGCAGCCCCGGGACAGTAGGGGAGACCCAGTACTTC

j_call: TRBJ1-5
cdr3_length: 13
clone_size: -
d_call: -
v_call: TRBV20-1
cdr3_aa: CSAPGMGNQPQHF
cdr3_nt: TGCAGTGCGCCGGGCATGGGCAATCAGCCCCAGCATTTT

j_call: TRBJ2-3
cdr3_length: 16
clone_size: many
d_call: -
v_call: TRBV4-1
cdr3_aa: CASSQVGRVSQDTQYF
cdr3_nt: TGCGCCAGCAGCCAAGTAGGGCGTGTCTCTCAAGATACGCAGTATTTT

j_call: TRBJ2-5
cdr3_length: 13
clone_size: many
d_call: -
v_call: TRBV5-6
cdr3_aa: CASSRTTQETQYF
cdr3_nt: TGTGCCAGCAGCCGGACAACGCAAGAGACCCAGTACTTC

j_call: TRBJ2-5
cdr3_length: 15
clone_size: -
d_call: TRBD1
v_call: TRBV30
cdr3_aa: CAWSPEGQGRETQYF
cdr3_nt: TGTGCCTGGAGCCCCGAGGGACAGGGGCGCGAGACCCAGTACTTC

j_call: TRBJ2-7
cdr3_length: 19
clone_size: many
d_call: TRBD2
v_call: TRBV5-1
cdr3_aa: CASSLGVTSGRLVQYEQYF
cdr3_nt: TGCGCCAGCAGCTTGGGGGTAACTAGCGGCAGATTGGTCCAATACGAGCAGTACTTC

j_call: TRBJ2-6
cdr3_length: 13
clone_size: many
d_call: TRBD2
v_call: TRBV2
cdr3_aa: CASSVGGENVLTF
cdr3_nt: TGTGCCAGCAGTGTGGGGGGGGAAAACGTCCTGACTTTC

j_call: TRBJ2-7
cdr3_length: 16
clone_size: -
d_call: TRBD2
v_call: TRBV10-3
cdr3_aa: CAIRIPTSTSGRALYF
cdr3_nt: TGTGCCATCAGAATACCGACGAGTACTAGCGGGAGGGCCCTGTACTTC

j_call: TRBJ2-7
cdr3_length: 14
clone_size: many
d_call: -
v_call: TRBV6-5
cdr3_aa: CASSYGRLSYEQYF
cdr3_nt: TGTGCCAGCAGTTACGGACGGTTATCCTACGAGCAGTACTTC

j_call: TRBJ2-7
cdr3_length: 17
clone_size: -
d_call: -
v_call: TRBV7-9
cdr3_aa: CASSSVVSVLRTYEKYF
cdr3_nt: TGTGCCAGCAGCAGCGTTGTGTCGGTTCTCAGAACCTACGAGAAGTACTTC

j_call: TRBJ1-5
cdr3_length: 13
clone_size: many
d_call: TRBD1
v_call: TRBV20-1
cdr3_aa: CSARDRPPQPQHF
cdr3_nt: TGCAGTGCTAGGGACAGGCCGCCGCAGCCCCAGCATTTT

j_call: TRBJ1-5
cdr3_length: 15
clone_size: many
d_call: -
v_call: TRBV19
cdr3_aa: CASQSSPWGNQPQHF
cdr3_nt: TGTGCCAGTCAGAGCTCTCCCTGGGGCAATCAGCCCCAGCATTTT

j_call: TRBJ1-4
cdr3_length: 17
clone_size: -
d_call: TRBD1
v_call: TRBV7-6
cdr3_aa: CASSPQFRTGGNEKLFF
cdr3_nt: TGTGCCAGCAGCCCCCAGTTCCGGACAGGGGGGAATGAAAAACTGTTTTTT

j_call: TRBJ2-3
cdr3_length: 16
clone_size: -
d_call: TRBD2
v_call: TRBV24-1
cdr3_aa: CATSDLTSGSTDTQYF
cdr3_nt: TGTGCCACCAGTGATCTGACTAGCGGGAGCACAGATACGCAGTATTTT

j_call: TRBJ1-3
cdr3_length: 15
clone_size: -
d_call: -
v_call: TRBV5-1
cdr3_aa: CASRLGLTPGSTIYF
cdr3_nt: TGCGCCAGCAGATTGGGCTTAACCCCTGGAAGCACCATATATTTT

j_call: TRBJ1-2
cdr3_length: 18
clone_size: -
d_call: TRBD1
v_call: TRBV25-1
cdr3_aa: CASSARDIGQDTWYGYTF
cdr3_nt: TGTGCCAGCAGTGCTAGAGATATAGGACAGGATACTTGGTATGGCTACACCTTC

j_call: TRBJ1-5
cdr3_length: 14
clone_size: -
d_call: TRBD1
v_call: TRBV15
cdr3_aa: CATSRGQGDQPQHF
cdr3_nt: TGTGCCACCAGCAGGGGACAGGGGGATCAGCCCCAGCATTTT

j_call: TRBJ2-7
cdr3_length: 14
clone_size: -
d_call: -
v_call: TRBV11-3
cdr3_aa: CASSLWGPSYEQYF
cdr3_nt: TGTGCCAGCAGCTTATGGGGGCCTTCCTACGAGCAGTACTTC

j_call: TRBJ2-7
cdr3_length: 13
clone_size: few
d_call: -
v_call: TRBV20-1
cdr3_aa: CSARDGNTGEQYF
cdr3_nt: TGCAGTGCTAGAGATGGGAACACCGGGGAGCAGTACTTC

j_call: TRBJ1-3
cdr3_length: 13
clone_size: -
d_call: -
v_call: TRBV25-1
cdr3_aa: CASSPSSGNTIYF
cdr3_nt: TGTGCCAGCAGCCCGAGCTCTGGAAACACCATATATTTT

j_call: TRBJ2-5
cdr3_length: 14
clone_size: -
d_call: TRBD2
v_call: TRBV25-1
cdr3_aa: CASSLRLAQETQYF
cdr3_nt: TGTGCCAGCAGTCTAAGACTAGCGCAAGAGACCCAGTACTTC

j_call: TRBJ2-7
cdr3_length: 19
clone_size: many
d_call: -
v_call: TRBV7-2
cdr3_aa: CASSLVRGHLRGSTYEQYF
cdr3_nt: TGTGCCAGCAGCTTAGTGAGGGGACACCTGAGGGGTAGCACCTACGAGCAGTACTTC

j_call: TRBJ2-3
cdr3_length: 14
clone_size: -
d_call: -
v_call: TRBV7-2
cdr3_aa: CASGLPGPARPQYF
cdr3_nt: TGTGCCAGCGGCCTACCTGGGCCCGCCCGGCCCCAGTATTTT

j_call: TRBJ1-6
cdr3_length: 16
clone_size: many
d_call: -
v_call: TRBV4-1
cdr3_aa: CASSQDRPTLDSPLHF
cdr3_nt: TGCGCCAGCAGCCAAGATAGGCCGACACTCGATTCACCCCTCCACTTT

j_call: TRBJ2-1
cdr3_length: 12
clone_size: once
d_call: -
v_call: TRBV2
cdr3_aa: CASRGAYNEQFF
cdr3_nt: TGTGCCAGCAGAGGGGCGTACAATGAGCAGTTCTTC

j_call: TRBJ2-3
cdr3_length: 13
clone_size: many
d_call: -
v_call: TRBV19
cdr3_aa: CATKRTRLDTQYF
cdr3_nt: TGTGCCACCAAGCGGACCCGCCTAGATACGCAGTATTTT

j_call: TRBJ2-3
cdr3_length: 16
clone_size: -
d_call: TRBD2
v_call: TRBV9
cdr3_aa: CASSVDAGVGTDTQSF
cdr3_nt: TGTGCCAGCAGCGTAGACGCGGGAGTAGGCACAGATACGCAGTCTTTT

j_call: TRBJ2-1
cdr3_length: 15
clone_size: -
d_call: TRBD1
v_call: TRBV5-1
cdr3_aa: CASSLGQGAYNEQFF
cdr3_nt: TGTGCCAGCAGCTTGGGACAGGGGGCCTACAATGAGCAGTTCTTC

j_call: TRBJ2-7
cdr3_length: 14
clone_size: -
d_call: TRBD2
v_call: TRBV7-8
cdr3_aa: CASSESGRGYEQYF
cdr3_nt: TGTGCCAGCAGCGAGAGCGGGAGGGGGTACGAGCAGTACTTC

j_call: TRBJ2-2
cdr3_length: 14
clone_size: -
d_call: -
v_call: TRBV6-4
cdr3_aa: CASSGSGNTGELFF
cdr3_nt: TGTGCCAGCAGTGGTTCCGGGAACACTGGGGAGCTGTTTTTT

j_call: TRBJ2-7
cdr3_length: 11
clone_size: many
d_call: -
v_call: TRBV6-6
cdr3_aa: CASSWSYEQYF
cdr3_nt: TGTGCCAGCAGCTGGAGCTACGAGCAGTACTTC

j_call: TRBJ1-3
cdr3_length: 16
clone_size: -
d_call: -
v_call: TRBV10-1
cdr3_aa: CASRGTGLYLENTIYF
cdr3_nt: TGCGCCAGCAGGGGGACCGGGCTGTACTTGGAGAACACCATATATTTT

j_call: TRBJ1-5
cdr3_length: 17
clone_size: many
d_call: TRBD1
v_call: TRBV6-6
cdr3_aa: CASSYSRDRGPNQPQHF
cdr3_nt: TGTGCCAGCAGTTACTCACGGGACAGGGGGCCAAATCAGCCCCAGCATTTT

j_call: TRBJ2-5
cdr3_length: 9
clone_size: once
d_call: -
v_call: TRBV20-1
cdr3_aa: CSARETQYF
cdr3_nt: TGCAGTGCTAGAGAGACCCAGTACTTC

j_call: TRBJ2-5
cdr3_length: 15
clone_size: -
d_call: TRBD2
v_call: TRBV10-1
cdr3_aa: CASSQGLAGQETQYF
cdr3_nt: TGCGCCAGCAGCCAGGGACTAGCGGGTCAAGAGACCCAGTACTTC

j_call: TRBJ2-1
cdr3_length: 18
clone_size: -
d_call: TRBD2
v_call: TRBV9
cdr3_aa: CASSRNSGRERGYNEQFF
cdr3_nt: TGTGCCAGCAGCCGAAATAGCGGGAGGGAAAGGGGATACAATGAGCAGTTCTTC

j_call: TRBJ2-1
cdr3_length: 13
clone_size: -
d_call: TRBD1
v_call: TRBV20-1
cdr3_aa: CSAISGGVNEQFF
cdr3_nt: TGCAGTGCTATCTCAGGGGGCGTCAATGAGCAGTTCTTC

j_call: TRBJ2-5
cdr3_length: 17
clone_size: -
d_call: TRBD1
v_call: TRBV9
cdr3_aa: CASSYDIPGQGRETQYF
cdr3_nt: TGTGCCAGCAGTTACGATATCCCGGGACAGGGGCGCGAGACCCAGTACTTC

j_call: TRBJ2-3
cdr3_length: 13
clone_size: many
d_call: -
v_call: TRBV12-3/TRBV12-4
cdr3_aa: CASSLFSGDTQYF
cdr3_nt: TGTGCCAGCAGTTTGTTCTCGGGGGATACGCAGTATTTT

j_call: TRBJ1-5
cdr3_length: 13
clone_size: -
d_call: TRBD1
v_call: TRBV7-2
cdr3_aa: CASSPGGRETQHF
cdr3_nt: TGTGCCAGCAGCCCAGGGGGCCGGGAGACCCAGCATTTT

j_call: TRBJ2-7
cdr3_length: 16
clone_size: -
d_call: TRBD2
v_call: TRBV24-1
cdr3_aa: CATSDPGTKGKREQYF
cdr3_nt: TGTGCCACCAGTGACCCCGGGACTAAGGGCAAGAGGGAGCAGTACTTC

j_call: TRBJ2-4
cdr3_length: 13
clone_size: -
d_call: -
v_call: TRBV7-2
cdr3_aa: CASSLGAKNIQHF
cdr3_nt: TGTGCCAGCAGCTTGGGGGCCAAAAACATTCAGCACTTC

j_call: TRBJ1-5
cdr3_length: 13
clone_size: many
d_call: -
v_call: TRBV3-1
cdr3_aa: CASSPQGSQPQHF
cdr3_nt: TGTGCCAGCAGTCCCCAGGGTAGTCAGCCCCAGCATTTT

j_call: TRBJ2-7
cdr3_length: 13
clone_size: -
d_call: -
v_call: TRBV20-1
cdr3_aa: CSARLRGFGEQYF
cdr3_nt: TGCAGTGCTAGGCTCCGGGGGTTTGGCGAGCAGTACTTC

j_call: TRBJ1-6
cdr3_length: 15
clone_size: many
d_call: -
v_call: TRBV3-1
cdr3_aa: CASSQGSSYNSPLHF
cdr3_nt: TGTGCCAGCAGCCAAGGGAGCTCCTATAATTCACCCCTCCACTTT

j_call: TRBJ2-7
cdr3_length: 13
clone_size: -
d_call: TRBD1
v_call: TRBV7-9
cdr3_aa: CATRDRGSYEQYF
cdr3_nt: TGTGCCACCCGGGACAGGGGGTCCTACGAGCAGTACTTC

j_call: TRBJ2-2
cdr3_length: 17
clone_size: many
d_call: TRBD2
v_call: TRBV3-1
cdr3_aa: CASSQESLAGGTGELFF
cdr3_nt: TGTGCCAGCAGCCAAGAGTCACTAGCGGGAGGTACCGGGGAGCTGTTTTTT